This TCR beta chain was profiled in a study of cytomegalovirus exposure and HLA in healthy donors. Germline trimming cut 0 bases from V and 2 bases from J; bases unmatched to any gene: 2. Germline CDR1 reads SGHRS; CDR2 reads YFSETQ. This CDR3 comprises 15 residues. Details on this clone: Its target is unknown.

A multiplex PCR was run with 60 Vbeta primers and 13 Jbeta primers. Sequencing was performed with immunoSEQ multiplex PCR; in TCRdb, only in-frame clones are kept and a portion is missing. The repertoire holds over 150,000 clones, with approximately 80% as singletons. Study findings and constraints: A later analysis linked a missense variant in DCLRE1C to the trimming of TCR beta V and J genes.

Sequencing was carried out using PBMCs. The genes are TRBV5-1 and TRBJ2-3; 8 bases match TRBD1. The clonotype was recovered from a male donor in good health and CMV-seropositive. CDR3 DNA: TGCGCCAGCAGCTTGGAGGACAGGGCCACAGATACGCAGTATTTT. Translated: CASSLEDRATDTQYF.